This TCR beta chain originates from a study of beta chain features in type 1 diabetes. Findings and limits, study-wide: Moderate yet significant TCRB CDR3 shortening was seen in Type 1 diabetes patients in all four CD4+ subsets.

About this clone itself: Its target is not known.

Of the isolated RNA, all was reverse transcribed, and so the sequenced material was expressed TCRB transcripts. Generated by immunoSEQ multiplex PCR, the TCRdb table keeps only in-frame clones and is missing some. The sample lists tens of thousands of clones, about 51% occurring once. The CDR3 length is 15 residues. The chain recombines TRBV1 with TRBJ2-5; TRBD2 was called by the table and not checked on the DNA. TRBV1 is a documented pseudogene. The sequence was collected from a young woman in good health. Sequencing used Tregs from blood. The CDR3 is CTSSQGPSCTETQYF. The CDR3 DNA sequence: TGCACCAGCAGCCAAGGCCCTAGCTGCACAGAGACCCAGTACTTC.